Presented here are 30 T cell receptor beta chains from one specimen sequenced in a study of Ad26.COV2.S vaccination and SARS-CoV-2 variants. This table comes from immunoSEQ multiplex PCR, and its TCRdb copy is limited to in-frame clones, with some not included. The sample yields hundreds of thousands of clones, around 90% seen once. Treatment of the sample: roughly 18 received Ad26.COV2.S at low or high dose, single or two shots; about 5 received placebo; per-sample allocation not given. On day 63 after the first injection, vaccine and placebo recipients gave samples. Sample: peripheral blood, taken in a trial of Ad26.COV2.S vaccine versus placebo. Receptors were obtained from a person between 18 and 60 years old who received the Ad26.COV2.S COVID-19 vaccine or a placebo.

V and J are TRBV6-6 and TRBJ1-5, with 7 nucleotides matching TRBD1. V trimming: 6 bases; J trimming: 3 bases; junction bases outside the gene matches: 5. Looked up from germline, CDR1 is MNHNY and CDR2 is SVGAGI (reference sequence). This CDR3 comprises 14 residues. In nucleotides, the CDR3 is TGTGCCAGCAGGGCAGGACAGGTCAATCAGCCCCAGCATTTT. Amino acid sequence: CASRAGQVNQPQHF.

The rearrangement uses TRBV29-1 and TRBJ2-5; TRBD2 is a possible D gene (5 bases). V lost 7 bases to trimming and J lost 10 bases, with 19 bases between them. The CDR3 consists of 12 residues. Germline V gene data show CDR1 as SQVTM and CDR2 as ANQGSEA. Written as DNA, the CDR3 is TGCAGCGCCCAAGAGGGAACCGGGAACCAGTACTTC. Translating it yields CSAQEGTGNQYF.

This sequence joins TRBV25-1 and TRBJ2-1; D is unclear. CDR3 length: 12 residues. V lost 6 bases, J lost 11 bases, and 14 bases lay in between. CDR1 and CDR2 from the germline V gene are MGHDK and SYGVNS. In DNA, the CDR3 is TGTGCCAGCAGCCTAGAGGTCAACCAGCAGTTCTTC. This gives the protein CASSLEVNQQFF.

The chain joins TRBV5-1 to TRBJ1-6; 7 bases are a match to TRBD1. Unmatched junction bases numbered 1, after V lost 4 bases and J lost 0 bases. The CDR3 runs to 15 residues. The V gene's germline CDR1 is SGHRS and CDR2 YFSETQ. The CDR3 DNA is TGCGCCAGCAGCGGGGACAGCTCCTATAATTCACCCCTCCACTTT. Translated, it gives CASSGDSSYNSPLHF.

This clone was detected a few times. The chain couples TRBV29-1 to TRBJ1-1; D is unresolved. Trimming took off 7 bases at V and 4 bases at J, with 16 bases between the two ends. The CDR3 totals 13 residues. The germline V gene has CDR1 SQVTM and CDR2 ANQGSEA. The CDR3 DNA is TGCAGCGCCTCCCATAACCCGGGCACTGAAGCTTTCTTT. Translation gives CSASHNPGTEAFF.

For the CDR3, the DNA is TGCGCCAGCAGCACCCGGACGGGCGCAGAGACCCAGTACTTC. Translating it yields CASSTRTGAETQYF. The chain joins TRBV4-3 to TRBJ2-5; D gene ambiguous. The CDR3 runs 14 residues. The germline CDR1 and CDR2 sequences are LGHNA and YSLEER. Trimming cost V 5 bases and J 4 bases, with 14 bases left between them.

The gene calls are TRBV2 and TRBJ2-3; 12 positions match TRBD2. Looked up from germline, CDR1 is SNHLY and CDR2 is FYNNEI. This CDR3 has 15 residues. The ends lost 5 bases at V and 5 bases at J; junction bases unmatched: 5. CDR3 sequence reads: CASSSKTSGRDTQYF. Written as DNA, the CDR3 is TGTGCCAGCAGTTCGAAGACTAGCGGGAGAGATACGCAGTATTTT.

This rearrangement joins TRBV6-5 to TRBJ1-1; D unresolved. The V end was cut by 6 bases, the J end by 6 bases, with 17 bases between. Germline values: CDR1 MNHEY, CDR2 SVGAGI. The CDR3 has 14 amino acids. CDR3 in amino acids: CASRAPASPPEAFF. CDR3 DNA sequence: TGTGCCAGCAGGGCACCGGCAAGTCCCCCTGAAGCTTTCTTT.

The rearrangement uses TRBV30 and TRBJ2-7; 8 nucleotides match TRBD1. Germline loops: CDR1 GTSNPN, CDR2 SVGIG (reference sequence). CDR3 length: 12 amino acids. J was trimmed by 2 bases and V by 4 bases; bases with no gene match: 1. The CDR3 region has the DNA TGTGCCTGGAACAGGGGGACCTACGAGCAGTACTTC. Translating gives CAWNRGTYEQYF.

The chain carries TRBV5-1 and TRBJ2-1, with 8 positions matching TRBD1. The V gene's germline CDR1 is SGHRS and CDR2 YFSETQ. The CDR3 runs to 13 residues. V lost 4 bases to trimming and J lost 7 bases; unmatched junction nucleotides: 4. DNA for the CDR3: TGCGCCAGCAGCACCCGGACAGGGAATGAGCAGTTCTTC. This sequence encodes CASSTRTGNEQFF.

The chain's CDR3 is CASSSRGGAGANVLTF. The CDR3 nucleotides read TGTGCCAGCAGCTCCCGGGGGGGCGCTGGGGCCAACGTCCTGACTTTC. The V gene is TRBV7-9, the J gene TRBJ2-6, with 8 bases that match TRBD2. V was pared by 4 bases and J by 2 bases, with 4 bases of the junction left unmatched. CDR3 length equals 16 residues. Germline V gene lookup returns CDR1 SEHNR and CDR2 FQNEAQ (reference sequence).

The chain joins TRBV27 to TRBJ1-2; a weak D match, TRBD1 (6 bases). The CDR3 extends over 16 amino acids. Trimming left V 2 bases short and J 4 bases short, with 17 bases between. Per germline, CDR1 MNHEY and CDR2 SMNVEV (reference sequence). The CDR3 region is CASSLLPTGSGYGYTF. In nucleotides, the CDR3 is TGTGCCAGCAGTTTACTACCTACAGGGTCGGGCTATGGCTACACCTTC.

CDR3 in DNA: TGTGCCAGCAGTTTAGGGCTAGCGGTCTCCTACGAGCAGTACTTC. Translating gives CASSLGLAVSYEQYF. The J gene is TRBJ2-7, the V gene TRBV27, with 7 bases that match TRBD2. CDR1 is MNHEY and CDR2 is SMNVEV in the germline V gene (reference sequence). V lost 2 bases, J lost 0 bases, and 4 bases stayed unmatched. CDR3 length: 15 amino acids.

This clone showed up just once. The chain recombines TRBV12-3 or TRBV12-4 with TRBJ2-5; D uncertain. V dropped 3 bases and J dropped 1 base, with 3 bases sitting between them. This CDR3 comprises 12 residues. The CDR3 spells CASSFLQETQYF. CDR3 in DNA: TGTGCCAGCAGTTTCCTCCAAGAGACCCAGTACTTC.

This chain links TRBV6-6 with TRBJ2-1, with D unclear. The length of the CDR3 is 13 residues. Germline CDR1 and CDR2: MNHNY and SVGAGI (reference sequence). Between the trimmed V and J ends, which lost 8 bases and 3 bases, there was a span of 11 bases. The CDR3 region has the DNA TGTGCCAGCCGGCAGGTCGTCTACAATGAGCAGTTCTTC. Protein product: CASRQVVYNEQFF.

CDR3 coding DNA: TGTGCCAGCAGCTCGCGCCCGGGCGGGGAGACCCAGTACTTC. It translates to CASSSRPGGETQYF. V gene TRBV11-2 combines with J gene TRBJ2-5; D possibly corresponds to TRBD2 (5 bases). The CDR3 is 14 amino acids. Trimming left V 4 bases short and J 5 bases short, with 14 bases between. Germline values: CDR1 SGHAT, CDR2 FQNNGV.

The V call is TRBV19, the J call TRBJ1-5; 7 nucleotides agree with TRBD1. CDR1 is LNHDA, CDR2 SQIVND, per germline (reference sequence). The J segment lost 6 bases and the V segment lost 3 bases, leaving 5 bases of the junction unmatched. CDR3 size: 14 residues. CDR3 sequence reads: CASSIQGEPQPQHF. In DNA, the CDR3 is TGTGCCAGTAGTATTCAGGGGGAACCTCAGCCCCAGCATTTT.

This clone was observed a few times. This chain uses TRBV5-1 with TRBJ2-3, with 7 nucleotides matching TRBD2. The germline gives CDR1 SGHRS, CDR2 YFSETQ. V shed 0 bases, J shed 1 base, and the junction held 8 bases outside the gene matches. This CDR3 contains 17 residues. The chain's CDR3 is CASSLVVAAGRTDTQYF. In DNA, the CDR3 is TGCGCCAGCAGCTTGGTAGTTGCAGCGGGACGCACAGATACGCAGTATTTT.

About this clone itself: This sample includes further DNA sequences coding for the same CDR3. The chain links TRBV29-1 to TRBJ2-1, with unresolved D. From germline, CDR1 is SQVTM and CDR2 ANQGSEA. The CDR3 consists of 12 residues. Between the trimmed V and J ends, which lost 4 bases and 3 bases, there was a span of 7 bases. The CDR3 coding sequence is TGCAGCGTTGGGGGTAACTACAATGAGCAGTTCTTC. It translates to CSVGGNYNEQFF.

The chain couples TRBV27 to TRBJ1-2; possible D gene TRBD1, 6 bases. V was trimmed by 0 bases and J by 8 bases, leaving 13 bases between them. Germline assignment: CDR1 MNHEY and CDR2 SMNVEV (reference sequence). The CDR3 sequence is 14 residues long. This chain's CDR3 is CASSLSWDTRGYTF. Here the CDR3 DNA reads TGTGCCAGCAGTTTATCTTGGGACACCCGAGGCTACACCTTC.

V usage is TRBV11-2 and J usage is TRBJ2-5; 9 bases map to TRBD2. The CDR3 loop spans 16 amino acids. Germline V lookup: CDR1 SGHAT, CDR2 FQNNGV. The J segment lost 5 bases and the V segment lost 5 bases, leaving 12 bases of the junction unmatched. The CDR3 coding sequence is TGTGCCAGCAGCCCTATAGCGGGGGCACGGAGGGAGACCCAGTACTTC. Amino acid sequence: CASSPIAGARRETQYF.

This chain connects TRBV29-1 to TRBJ2-1; D is possibly TRBD1 (6 bases). Germline CDR1 is SQVTM and CDR2 is ANQGSEA. CDR3 size: 15 residues. Trimming stripped 3 bases from V and 2 bases from J, with 14 bases between. CDR3 amino acids: CSVDGGKKAYNEQFF. The CDR3 nucleotides read TGCAGCGTTGATGGGGGCAAAAAGGCCTACAATGAGCAGTTCTTC.

The chain employs TRBV15 and TRBJ2-1; no clear D. The ends were cut back, 0 bases at V and 0 bases at J, with 6 bases in the middle. The CDR3 is 15 residues long. Germline CDR1 LNHNV, CDR2 YYDKDF (reference sequence). CDR3 in amino acids: CATSRDRSSYNEQFF. CDR3 coding DNA: TGTGCCACCAGCAGAGACAGGAGCTCCTACAATGAGCAGTTCTTC.

The chain recombines TRBV10-1 with TRBJ2-7; TRBD1 or TRBD2 may be the D gene (6 bases each). The CDR3 is 17 amino acids. Germline V CDR1 and CDR2: WNHNN, SYGVQD (reference sequence). Trimming removed 2 bases from V and 2 bases from J, with 19 bases in between. The CDR3 sequence: CASSEPGARKGAYEQYF. CDR3 nucleotides: TGCGCCAGCAGTGAGCCGGGGGCGAGGAAAGGCGCCTACGAGCAGTACTTC.

A remark on this clone: The sample carries other DNA sequences with the same CDR3. This chain uses TRBV7-2 with TRBJ2-7; D not resolved. Deletions cut 1 base from V and 2 bases from J, with 6 bases between. CDR3 length equals 13 residues. Germline CDR1 is SGHTA and CDR2 is FQGNSA. In DNA form, the CDR3 reads TGTGCCAGCAGCTTAGAGAGAGCCTACGAGCAGTACTTC. Translated, it gives CASSLERAYEQYF.

The CDR3 region has the DNA TGTGCCAGTAGTATACTACTAGCGACAGATACGCAGTATTTT. Translation: CASSILLATDTQYF. This chain links TRBV19 with TRBJ2-3; 7 nucleotides line up with TRBD2. The germline V gene has CDR1 LNHDA and CDR2 SQIVND (reference sequence). CDR3 length: 14 residues. V trimming: 2 bases; J trimming: 3 bases; junction bases outside the gene matches: 2. The whole variable domain, filled in from reference TRBV19 and TRBJ2-3, reads DGGITQSPKYLFRKEGQNVTLSCEQNLNHDAMYWYRQDPGQGLRLIYYSQIVNDFQKGDIAEGYSVSREKKESFPLTVTSAQKNPTAFYLCASSILLATDTQYFGPGTRLTVL.

V gene TRBV9 combines with J gene TRBJ2-1; 9 positions agree with TRBD1. The trim removed 4 bases at V and 4 bases at J, leaving 3 bases unmatched. This CDR3 has 14 residues. The germline V gene has CDR1 SGDLS and CDR2 YYNGEE. This chain's CDR3 is CASSRTGAYNEQFF. In DNA, the CDR3 is TGTGCCAGCAGCAGGACAGGGGCATACAATGAGCAGTTCTTC. Based on the CDR3 plus reference TRBV9 and TRBJ2-1, the full variable domain is DSGVTQTPKHLITATGQRVTLRCSPRSGDLSVYWYQQSLDQGLQFLIQYYNGEERAKGNILERFSAQQFPDLHSELNLSSLELGDSALYFCASSRTGAYNEQFFGPGTRLTVL.

The chain uses TRBV21-1 and TRBJ1-2; no DNA check was done on the table's D call, TRBD1. TRBV21-1 is deemed a pseudogene. This CDR3 is 16 amino acids long. CDR3 residues: CASSKTHRKANYGYTF. The CDR3 coding sequence is TGTGCCAGCAGCAAAACTCACAGGAAAGCTAACTATGGCTACACCTTC.

This clone has a handful of counts. This rearrangement joins TRBV20-1 to TRBJ2-1; D is unresolved. The CDR3 loop spans 11 amino acids. V gave up 3 bases and J gave up 10 bases, with 10 bases separating them. Germline CDR1 is DFQATT and CDR2 is SNEGSKA (reference sequence). The CDR3 is CSARAEREQFF. As DNA, the CDR3 is TGCAGTGCTAGGGCGGAAAGGGAGCAGTTCTTC.

This chain links TRBV19 with TRBJ1-2; TRBD1 aligns across 11 bases. Germline trimming cut 7 bases from V and 2 bases from J; bases unmatched to any gene: 3. Germline CDR1 and CDR2: LNHDA and SQIVND (reference sequence). The CDR3 loop spans 14 amino acids. The CDR3 spells CASTGQGANYGYTF. The CDR3 DNA sequence: TGTGCCAGTACCGGACAGGGGGCCAACTATGGCTACACCTTC.